What follows are 21 T cell receptor beta chains derived from one specimen sequenced in a study of OX40 agonist ivuxolimab in advanced cancers. Sequencing was performed with immunoSEQ multiplex PCR; in TCRdb, only in-frame clones are kept and a portion is missing. The sample has about 55,000 clones, around nine tenths seen once. This material consisted of CD4+ or CD8+ T cells sorted from blood, taken in a trial of the OX40 agonist ivuxolimab. These receptors were collected from an adult with an advanced solid tumor such as melanoma, head and neck, liver or kidney cancer.

The chain recombines TRBV28 with TRBJ1-1; possible D gene TRBD1, 6 bases. The ends were cut back, 1 base at V and 1 base at J, with 10 bases in the middle. Germline CDR1 reads MDHEN; CDR2 reads SYDVKM. The length of the CDR3 is 15 residues. The CDR3 region is CASSLYVQGNTEAFF. The CDR3 DNA reads as TGTGCCAGCAGTTTATATGTACAGGGGAACACTGAAGCTTTCTTT.

The rearrangement uses TRBV7-3 and TRBJ2-3; 12 bases fit TRBD2. Germline V CDR1 and CDR2: SGHTA, FQGTGA. This CDR3 is built from 17 residues. The V segment lost 2 bases and the J segment 5 bases; nucleotides outside the gene matches: 8. The CDR3 DNA is TGTGCCAGCAGCTTAGGGCTAGCGGGAGGGCCGGAAGATACGCAGTATTTT. This encodes CASSLGLAGGPEDTQYF.

The rearrangement uses TRBV10-3 and TRBJ1-5, with D maybe TRBD1 (5 bases). This CDR3 region has 16 residues. Looked up from germline, CDR1 is ENHRY and CDR2 is SYGVKD. V lost 0 bases and J lost 0, with 9 bases in between. CDR3 sequence reads: CAISESGGASNQPQHF. For the CDR3, the DNA is TGTGCCATCAGTGAGTCGGGGGGAGCTAGCAATCAGCCCCAGCATTTT.

This rearrangement joins TRBV10-3 to TRBJ2-2; TRBD2 aligns across 12 bases. Germline-derived CDR1 and CDR2 are ENHRY and SYGVKD. There are 15 residues in the CDR3. After removal of 3 bases from V and 10 bases from J, the junction contained 6 bases not matched to a gene. The CDR3 DNA follows: TGTGCCATCAGTGACTCACTAGCGGGAGGAAAGGAGCTGTTTTTT. Residues: CAISDSLAGGKELFF.

V gene TRBV2 combines with J gene TRBJ2-3, with 9 bases that match TRBD2. This CDR3 comprises 14 residues. Germline V CDR1 and CDR2: SNHLY, FYNNEI. V shed 7 bases and J 6 bases; nucleotides not matched to a gene: 8. The DNA for the CDR3 is TGTGCCAGCAAATACCGAGCGGGGGGTGATACGCAGTATTTT. Translating it yields CASKYRAGGDTQYF.

The table lists this clone with a few counts. The chain recombines TRBV28 with TRBJ1-1; possibly TRBD1 for D (6 bases). Germline V gene sequence: CDR1 MDHEN, CDR2 SYDVKM. Deletions cut 2 bases from V and 6 bases from J, with 13 bases between. The length of the CDR3 is 14 residues. CDR3 DNA: TGTGCCAGCAGTTTACTCGGGGGCGCTGCTGAAGCTTTCTTT. It is translated as CASSLLGGAAEAFF.

The V and J genes are TRBV7-9 and TRBJ1-3; D perhaps matches TRBD1 (6 bases). Germline V lookup: CDR1 SEHNR, CDR2 FQNEAQ (reference sequence). The CDR3 totals 14 residues. The ends were cut back, 3 bases at V and 4 bases at J, with 10 bases in the middle. CDR3 in DNA: TGTGCCAGCAGCTTTATTGACAGGGGAAACACCATATATTTT. This translates into CASSFIDRGNTIYF.

V is TRBV11-2 and J is TRBJ2-5; D not certain. Germline V gene lookup returns CDR1 SGHAT and CDR2 FQNNGV. The CDR3 is 14 residues long. V lost 4 bases and J lost 1, with 10 bases in between. This chain's CDR3 is CASSSGPLQETQYF. The CDR3 coding sequence is TGTGCCAGCAGCTCCGGGCCCCTCCAAGAGACCCAGTACTTC.

This chain uses TRBV4-1 with TRBJ2-2; no clear D. The ends were cut back, 0 bases at V and 4 bases at J, with 6 bases in the middle. The CDR3 sequence is 14 residues long. Looked up from germline, CDR1 is MGHRA and CDR2 is YSYEKL. The CDR3 loop reads CASSQERLTGELFF. The CDR3 coding sequence is TGCGCCAGCAGCCAAGAGCGGCTCACCGGGGAGCTGTTTTTT.

The chain joins TRBV7-9 to TRBJ2-3, with D perhaps TRBD1 (6 bases). CDR1 and CDR2 from the germline V gene are SEHNR and FQNEAQ (reference sequence). The CDR3 is 14 residues long. Trimming cost V 0 bases and J 3 bases, with 7 bases left between them. The CDR3 coding sequence is TGTGCCAGCAGCTTAGCCCAGGGGACAGATACGCAGTATTTT. Translated: CASSLAQGTDTQYF.

The chain employs TRBV5-5 and TRBJ2-3; D might be TRBD1 (5 bases). This CDR3 comprises 16 residues. Germline V CDR1 and CDR2: SGHKS, YYEKEE (reference sequence). Trimming took off 0 bases at V and 2 bases at J, with 13 bases between the two ends. The chain's CDR3 is CASSLGRTKVTDTQYF. Written as DNA, the CDR3 is TGTGCCAGCAGCTTGGGAAGGACAAAAGTCACAGATACGCAGTATTTT.

DNA of the CDR3: TGTGCCACCAGCAGACAGGGTCCCTACAATGAGCAGTTCTTC. Its translation: CATSRQGPYNEQFF. The chain carries TRBV15 and TRBJ2-1; D is possibly TRBD1 (5 bases). V lost 2 bases, J lost 2 bases, and 7 bases lay in between. Per the germline V gene, CDR1 is LNHNV and CDR2 is YYDKDF (reference sequence). The CDR3 extends over 14 amino acids.

The rearrangement uses TRBV28 and TRBJ2-3; the match to TRBD1 covers 8 bases. The CDR3 is made up of 15 amino acids. The ends lost 6 bases at V and 3 bases at J; junction bases unmatched: 8. Germline values: CDR1 MDHEN, CDR2 SYDVKM. The CDR3 reads CASRPTGDSTDTQYF. Written as DNA, the CDR3 is TGTGCCAGCAGACCGACAGGGGATAGTACAGATACGCAGTATTTT.

This chain links TRBV6-5 with TRBJ2-7, with 11 bases that match TRBD1. Germline V gives CDR1 MNHEY, CDR2 SVGAGI. The length of the CDR3 is 12 residues. V shed 7 bases and J 7 bases; nucleotides not matched to a gene: 3. Here the CDR3 reads CASIGTGGEQYF. The DNA for the CDR3 is TGTGCCAGCATCGGGACAGGGGGAGAGCAGTACTTC.

The chain uses TRBV5-1 and TRBJ2-2; a weak D match, TRBD2 (6 bases). CDR3 size: 14 residues. V was shortened by 0 bases and J by 4 bases, with 7 bases between the two germline ends. CDR1 and CDR2 from the germline V gene are SGHRS and YFSETQ. This CDR3 reads CASSLETSTGELFF. The CDR3 DNA reads TGCGCCAGCAGCTTGGAGACTAGCACCGGGGAGCTGTTTTTT.

J is TRBJ1-5 and V is TRBV11-2; D gene unclear. The V end lost 1 base, the J end lost 1 base, and 5 bases lay between the germline ends. The CDR3 length is 14 residues. Germline V gene lookup returns CDR1 SGHAT and CDR2 FQNNGV. CDR3 DNA: TGTGCCAGCAGCTTAGCTGGGAGCAATCAGCCCCAGCATTTT. Translating it yields CASSLAGSNQPQHF.

This clone was picked up a small number of times. The rearrangement joins TRBV18 to TRBJ2-2; tentative D call: TRBD2 (6 bases). With 6 bases removed from V and 4 bases from J, the gap between germline ends came to 18 bases. The CDR3 totals 16 residues. Germline V gene sequence: CDR1 KGHSH, CDR2 LQKENI. CDR3 coding DNA: TGTGCCAGCTCGCGTTCAGGGACTGTCTCCACCGGGGAGCTGTTTTTT. It encodes CASSRSGTVSTGELFF.

V usage is TRBV5-1 and J usage is TRBJ1-3; D is unclear. The CDR3 sequence is 15 residues long. The germline CDR1 and CDR2 sequences are SGHRS and YFSETQ. Trimming removed 4 bases from V and 0 bases from J, with 11 bases in between. The CDR3 sequence is CASSREGTSGNTIYF. CDR3 nucleotides: TGCGCCAGCAGCCGGGAGGGAACCTCTGGAAACACCATATATTTT.

The genes are TRBV7-3 and TRBJ2-1, with 7 bases identical to TRBD1. The CDR3 extends over 16 amino acids. CDR1 and CDR2 from the germline V gene are SGHTA and FQGTGA. Trimming took 5 bases from V and 7 from J; bases not matched to a gene: 14. CDR3 DNA: TGTGCCAGCAGCCTACAGGGGCCCAAGTCGGGAAATGAGCAGTTCTTC. It translates to CASSLQGPKSGNEQFF.

V gene TRBV30 combines with J gene TRBJ2-3; the D is unclear. The CDR3 contains 13 residues. V was cut by 2 bases and J by 1 base, with 7 bases left in between. CDR1 GTSNPN and CDR2 SVGIG come from the germline V gene (reference sequence). The chain's CDR3 is CAWSRQGTDTQYF. The CDR3 DNA reads TGTGCCTGGAGTAGGCAGGGCACAGATACGCAGTATTTT.

CDR3 nucleotides: TGTGCCAGCAGCTTGGGCCCCATTATATCTAACTATGGCTACACCTTC. This translates into CASSLGPIISNYGYTF. The chain uses TRBV5-4 and TRBJ1-2; D is ambiguous. Germline V gene lookup returns CDR1 SGHNT and CDR2 YYREEE (reference sequence). V lost 0 bases to trimming and J lost 0 bases, with 12 bases between them. The CDR3 runs 16 residues.